This T cell receptor beta chain was captured by sequencing in a study of cytotoxic CD8 clonotypes in ibrutinib-treated CLL. Study-wide background: Of a cohort that held some twelve relapsed/refractory and around 16 treatment-naive patients, 17 to 18 were IGHV unmutated. The sample average was roughly 240,000 productive templates and 100,000 or so productive rearrangements.

Broader study findings: The public clonotypes identified were infrequent and showed contraction or stability on treatment. Clonality rose at ibrutinib response and fell back toward baseline at progression.

Sequencing was performed with immunoSEQ multiplex PCR; in TCRdb, only in-frame clones are kept and a portion is missing. The table lists approximately 120,000 clones, approximately 81% of them singletons, with about 3.3% in the top ten. With 0 bases removed from V and 10 bases from J, the gap between germline ends came to 7 bases. This CDR3 contains 13 residues. Per the germline V gene, CDR1 is LNHNV and CDR2 is YYDKDF (reference sequence). As for this clone: Its antigen remains unknown.

The material was PBMCs, obtained after 24 months of ibrutinib treatment. V is TRBV15 and J is TRBJ1-6, with no clear D. This sequence was found in a human donor with chronic lymphocytic leukemia. The CDR3 sequence: CATSRDSGSPLHF. The CDR3 DNA follows: TGTGCCACCAGCAGAGATTCGGGGTCACCCCTCCACTTT. The entire variable domain, with the rest obtained from reference TRBV15 and TRBJ1-6, is as follows: DAMVIQNPRYQVTQFGKPVTLSCSQTLNHNVMYWYQQKSSQAPKLLFHYYDKDFNNEADTPDNFQSRRPNTSFCFLDIRSPGLGDTAMYLCATSRDSGSPLHFGNGTRLTVT.